This passage covers 30 T cell receptor beta chains from one sample sequenced in a study of cytomegalovirus exposure and HLA in healthy donors. PCR primers comprised 60 Vbeta and 13 Jbeta primers. Using immunoSEQ multiplex PCR, the repertoire was profiled, and TCRdb retains in-frame clones only, with some absent. The sample carries 130,000 to 150,000 clones, under 80% recorded once. Sequencing used PBMCs. The source is a male donor in good health and CMV-seronegative.

DNA for the CDR3: TGTGCCAGCTCACCACCAATGTCCAGGGGCTACACCTTC. Translating it yields CASSPPMSRGYTF. The rearrangement uses TRBV18 and TRBJ1-2, with D hard to call. This CDR3 is built from 13 residues. The germline gives CDR1 KGHSH, CDR2 LQKENI. Trimming shortened V by 0 bases and J by 8 bases, and 10 bases separated the two germline ends.

The chain recombines TRBV5-1 with TRBJ1-2; D is unclear. Germline V lookup: CDR1 SGHRS, CDR2 YFSETQ. V lost 4 bases and J 3 bases, leaving 16 bases between the germline ends. CDR3 length: 15 residues. The CDR3 DNA is TGCGCCAGCAGCCGGACGAGGGAGGGTGACTATGGCTACACCTTC. Protein: CASSRTREGDYGYTF.

The chain employs TRBV2 and TRBJ1-2, with TRBD1 matching over 8 bases. The CDR3 has 13 amino acids. CDR1 and CDR2 (germline): SNHLY, FYNNEI. Unmatched junction bases numbered 7, after V lost 10 bases and J lost 3 bases. In DNA, the CDR3 is TGTGCCAACAACACAGGGGGAGACTATGGCTACACCTTC. Its protein is CANNTGGDYGYTF. Complete variable domain (other parts from reference TRBV2 and TRBJ1-2): EPEVTQTPSHQVTQMGQEVILRCVPISNHLYFYWYRQILGQKVEFLVSFYNNEISEKSEIFDDQFSVERPDGSNFTLKIRSTKLEDSAMYFCANNTGGDYGYTFGSGTRLTVV.

The V gene is TRBV6-4, the J gene TRBJ2-3, with 10 nucleotides matching TRBD2. V lost 6 bases to trimming and J lost 6 bases; unmatched junction nucleotides: 9. Germline CDR1 and CDR2: MRHNA and SNTAGT. CDR3 size: 15 residues. DNA of the CDR3: TGTGCCAGCAGGCCGGGACTAGCGCCCCAGGATACGCAGTATTTT. Amino acid sequence: CASRPGLAPQDTQYF.

The chain uses TRBV7-9 and TRBJ2-5, with D unresolved. The length of the CDR3 is 12 residues. CDR1 is SEHNR and CDR2 is FQNEAQ in the germline V gene (reference sequence). The V gene lost 3 bases and the J gene lost 4 bases, with 6 bases spanning the gap. The CDR3 here is CASSLYGETQYF. DNA for the CDR3: TGTGCCAGCAGCTTGTACGGAGAGACCCAGTACTTC.

This chain connects TRBV27 to TRBJ1-1, with 9 bases that match TRBD1. Losses at the gene ends were 4 bases for V and 3 bases for J; bases not matched to a gene: 3. The CDR3 has 14 amino acids. From germline, CDR1 is MNHEY and CDR2 SMNVEV (reference sequence). CDR3 bases: TGTGCCAGCAGTTCGGACAGGGGCTACACTGAAGCTTTCTTT. Its translation is CASSSDRGYTEAFF.

The chain employs TRBV30 and TRBJ1-6; the D gene is possibly TRBD1 (5 bases). V gave up 5 bases and J gave up 8 bases, with 13 bases separating them. CDR1 and CDR2 (germline): GTSNPN, SVGIG (reference sequence). The CDR3 is 13 residues long. The CDR3 here is CAWQLAGHSPLHF. Here the CDR3 DNA reads TGTGCCTGGCAATTGGCAGGGCATTCACCCCTCCACTTT.

The chain employs TRBV9 and TRBJ1-4; maybe TRBD1 (6 bases). The germline CDR1 and CDR2 sequences are SGDLS and YYNGEE. Trimming stripped 2 bases from V and 7 bases from J, with 12 bases between. The CDR3 contains 14 residues. The CDR3 DNA reads as TGTGCCAGCAGCGTCAGGGGTTCGCGTGAAAAACTGTTTTTT. This sequence encodes CASSVRGSREKLFF.

Turning to this clone: One end of the junction is discordant with germline, which a read error may explain. J is TRBJ1-6 and V is TRBV6-6; D unresolved. The CDR3 spans 15 residues. Germline V gene lookup returns CDR1 MNHNY and CDR2 SVGAGI (reference sequence). The CDR3 DNA is TGTTCCAGCAGTTACCTGGAGGCCTATAATTCACCCCTCCACTTT. As protein: CSSSYLEAYNSPLHF.

Comments on this clone: Mismatch with germline at one junction end may stem from a read error. The chain is built from TRBV7-9 and TRBJ2-5; 8 bases are a match to TRBD1. The CDR3 contains 18 residues. The germline CDR1 and CDR2 sequences are SEHNR and FQNEAQ (reference sequence). CDR3 DNA: TGTTCCAGCACCCGACTACTCCTACCGGGACAGGTTAAAGAGACCCAGTACTTC. Its translation: CSSTRLLLPGQVKETQYF.

This clone was picked up a small number of times. CDR3 region: CASSLGLAGPYEQYF. CDR3 in DNA: TGTGCCAGCAGCCTCGGACTAGCGGGACCCTACGAGCAGTACTTC. This rearrangement joins TRBV5-8 to TRBJ2-7; 12 nucleotides align to TRBD2. V lost 4 bases to trimming and J lost 2 bases; unmatched junction nucleotides: 4. The CDR3 totals 15 residues. CDR1 and CDR2 (germline): SGHTS, YDEGEE.

Note on this clone: The junction and the germline gene differ at one end; a read error may be behind it. This chain uses TRBV2 with TRBJ1-2; unclear D gene. CDR1 is SNHLY, CDR2 FYNNEI, per germline. CDR3 length: 15 residues. The CDR3 region is CPSSEDGWRDYGYTF. The CDR3 DNA reads TGTCCCAGCAGTGAAGATGGGTGGCGGGACTATGGCTACACCTTC.

The gene calls are TRBV30 and TRBJ1-5; 7 nucleotides line up with TRBD1. Trimming removed 0 bases from V and 0 bases from J; junction bases left unmatched: 5. Germline V gene lookup returns CDR1 GTSNPN and CDR2 SVGIG (reference sequence). The CDR3 runs to 16 residues. The CDR3 DNA reads TGTGCCTGGAGTGTAAACAGGGGATTTAGCAATCAGCCCCAGCATTTT. Its translation: CAWSVNRGFSNQPQHF. The whole variable domain, filled in from reference TRBV30 and TRBJ1-5, reads SQTIHQWPATLVQPVGSPLSLECTVEGTSNPNLYWYRQAAGRGLQLLFYSVGIGQISSEVPQNLSASRPQDRQFILSSKKLLLSDSGFYLCAWSVNRGFSNQPQHFGDGTRLSIL.

This chain links TRBV5-1 with TRBJ2-2; tentative D call: TRBD2 (5 bases). Trimming left V 2 bases short and J 6 bases short, with 14 bases between. This CDR3 is 15 amino acids long. Per germline, CDR1 SGHRS and CDR2 YFSETQ. The CDR3 loop is CASSLGGLDSGELFF. In DNA form, the CDR3 reads TGCGCCAGCAGCTTAGGCGGACTTGACTCCGGGGAGCTGTTTTTT.

The rearrangement joins TRBV19 to TRBJ2-3; 10 positions agree with TRBD2. This CDR3 is built from 12 residues. J gave up 5 bases and V 7 bases, and 0 bases lay outside the gene matches. Germline CDR1 reads LNHDA; CDR2 reads SQIVND (reference sequence). CDR3 residues: CASTSGGDTQYF. CDR3 bases: TGTGCCAGTACTAGCGGGGGAGATACGCAGTATTTT. Drawing the rest from reference TRBV19 and TRBJ2-3, the complete variable domain is DGGITQSPKYLFRKEGQNVTLSCEQNLNHDAMYWYRQDPGQGLRLIYYSQIVNDFQKGDIAEGYSVSREKKESFPLTVTSAQKNPTAFYLCASTSGGDTQYFGPGTRLTVL.

CDR3 protein: CASSSGLGTGTGELFF. In nucleotides, the CDR3 is TGTGCCAGCAGCTCAGGGTTGGGTACTGGCACCGGGGAGCTGTTTTTT. V and J are TRBV7-6 and TRBJ2-2; TRBD1 might be the D (5 bases). Trimming removed 4 bases at V and 4 bases at J, with 16 bases between. CDR3 length equals 16 residues. Germline V gene sequence: CDR1 SGHVS, CDR2 FNYEAQ.

The rearrangement links TRBV5-1 to TRBJ2-3; TRBD2 is a possible D gene (6 bases). CDR3 size: 14 residues. Germline CDR1 SGHRS, CDR2 YFSETQ. Trimming stripped 5 bases from V and 0 bases from J, with 10 bases between. The CDR3 here is CASRRDFSTDTQYF. DNA of the CDR3: TGCGCCAGCAGGCGGGACTTTAGCACAGATACGCAGTATTTT.

In its sample, this clone was seen a few times. The CDR3 region has the DNA TGTGCCACCAGCAGAGAAAAGCCGGGGGGAAAAGGCTACGAGCAGTACTTC. This encodes CATSREKPGGKGYEQYF. V usage is TRBV15 and J usage is TRBJ2-7, with 7 bases fitting TRBD2. The CDR3 has 17 residues. Germline CDR1 is LNHNV and CDR2 is YYDKDF (reference sequence). J was trimmed by 3 bases and V by 0 bases; bases with no gene match: 11.

This clone has just a few counts. This chain uses TRBV5-1 with TRBJ2-7; 10 bases align to TRBD1. The CDR3 is 16 residues long. V gave up 0 bases and J gave up 9 bases; unmatched junction bases: 12. The germline V gene encodes CDR1 SGHRS and CDR2 YFSETQ. CDR3 amino acids: CASSLDLRTGGRVQYF. The CDR3 DNA reads TGCGCCAGCAGCTTGGATCTAAGGACAGGGGGGAGAGTGCAGTACTTC.

The chain uses TRBV5-8 and TRBJ2-1; 9 bases agree with TRBD2. CDR1 is SGHTS and CDR2 is YDEGEE in the germline V gene. Losses at the gene ends were 0 bases for V and 4 bases for J; bases not matched to a gene: 11. The CDR3 covers 18 residues. The CDR3 bases are TGTGCCAGCAGCTTGGATCTGCGGCGGGGGGGCATATACAATGAGCAGTTCTTC. Its translation: CASSLDLRRGGIYNEQFF.

The chain couples TRBV15 to TRBJ1-4; D uncertain. The CDR3 is 15 amino acids. V lost 1 base and J lost 3, with 9 bases in between. From germline, CDR1 is LNHNV and CDR2 YYDKDF (reference sequence). The CDR3 protein is CATSRVPQSNEKLFF. DNA for the CDR3: TGTGCCACCAGCAGAGTCCCACAGTCTAATGAAAAACTGTTTTTT.

V and J are TRBV5-4 and TRBJ1-1; 8 bases are shared with TRBD1. V lost 1 base, J lost 0 bases, and 8 bases stayed unmatched. This CDR3 is built from 17 residues. Per germline, CDR1 SGHNT and CDR2 YYREEE (reference sequence). In DNA, the CDR3 is TGTGCCAGCAGCTTGTTAGGCAGGGGGCGCATGAACACTGAAGCTTTCTTT. It translates to CASSLLGRGRMNTEAFF.

CDR3 residues: CASRRDRGGGYGYTF. CDR3 sequence (DNA): TGTGCCAGCAGGAGAGACAGGGGCGGAGGCTATGGCTACACCTTC. V and J are TRBV2 and TRBJ1-2; 8 bases line up with TRBD1. The CDR3 has 15 amino acids. CDR1 and CDR2 from the germline V gene are SNHLY and FYNNEI. J was trimmed by 4 bases and V by 6 bases; bases with no gene match: 10.

The chain employs TRBV27 and TRBJ2-7, with D maybe TRBD2 (5 bases). V lost 8 bases and J 0 bases, leaving 8 bases between the germline ends. The CDR3 runs 12 residues. The germline gives CDR1 MNHEY, CDR2 SMNVEV (reference sequence). The CDR3 DNA sequence: TGTGCCAGCCGGGGTGACTCCTACGAGCAGTACTTC. Translation: CASRGDSYEQYF.

This clone was observed a single time. This chain joins TRBV5-1 and TRBJ2-3, with 11 bases lining up with TRBD2. This CDR3 has 15 residues. CDR1 SGHRS and CDR2 YFSETQ come from the germline V gene. Germline trimming cut 0 bases from V and 8 bases from J; bases unmatched to any gene: 5. CDR3 sequence reads: CASSLVAGGPGTQYF. The CDR3 DNA sequence: TGCGCCAGCAGCTTGGTAGCGGGGGGGCCGGGTACGCAGTATTTT.

V is TRBV9 and J is TRBJ1-4, with D tentatively TRBD1 (6 bases). The CDR3 consists of 14 residues. Germline V lookup: CDR1 SGDLS, CDR2 YYNGEE. V was shortened by 2 bases and J by 4 bases, with 9 bases between the two germline ends. The CDR3 DNA is TGTGCCAGCAGCGTGGGACACCTTAATGAAAAACTGTTTTTT. The encoded protein is CASSVGHLNEKLFF.

V is TRBV10-3 and J is TRBJ1-4; 7 nucleotides line up with TRBD1. The CDR3 length is 14 residues. The germline V gene encodes CDR1 ENHRY and CDR2 SYGVKD. The trim removed 1 base at V and 11 bases at J, leaving 7 bases unmatched. CDR3 bases: TGTGCCATCAGTGAGTGGGGAGGACAGGAGAAACTGTTTTTT. Translating gives CAISEWGGQEKLFF.

The chain is built from TRBV5-1 and TRBJ1-6, with 7 bases that match TRBD1. CDR3 length equals 14 residues. Trimming cost V 0 bases and J 6 bases; bases outside gene matches: 0. Germline CDR1 and CDR2: SGHRS and YFSETQ. CDR3 region: CASSLEGANSPLHF. Here the CDR3 DNA reads TGCGCCAGCAGCTTGGAGGGGGCTAATTCACCCCTCCACTTT.

V is TRBV29-1 and J is TRBJ1-2; D unclear. CDR1 SQVTM and CDR2 ANQGSEA come from the germline V gene. CDR3 size: 11 residues. V lost 7 bases and J lost 8, with 14 bases in between. The CDR3 loop is CSARSTEGYTF. The DNA for the CDR3 is TGCAGCGCCCGGTCCACCGAAGGCTACACCTTC. The full variable domain, rest sourced from reference TRBV29-1 and TRBJ1-2, is SAVISQKPSRDICQRGTSLTIQCQVDSQVTMMFWYRQQPGQSLTLIATANQGSEATYESGFVIDKFPISRPNLTFSTLTVSNMSPEDSSIYLCSARSTEGYTFGSGTRLTVV.

This rearrangement joins TRBV6-6 to TRBJ1-2; D is possibly TRBD1 (6 bases). Germline V gene data show CDR1 as MNHNY and CDR2 as SVGAGI (reference sequence). Trimming removed 8 bases from V and 5 bases from J, with 24 bases in between. The CDR3 is 16 residues long. The CDR3 DNA reads as TGTGCCAGCGGTCCGCGGCAGGGGCCGAGAGGGTATGGCTACACCTTC. Translating gives CASGPRQGPRGYGYTF.